Listed below are T cell receptor beta chains from one sample, sequenced in a study of T cells after yellow fever vaccination. MiXCR was run by TCRdb on the 5' RACE reads, yielding one entry per CDR3 protein. The sample lists about 350,000 distinct CDR3 sequences; approximately 8% were seen once. The source material was PBMCs, sampled roughly 47 days after the first yellow fever vaccination. These receptors were taken from a man younger than 30 who received the YFV17D yellow fever vaccine. Both conserved end residues are part of each CDR3. The order of the fields is J gene, V gene, clone size, CDR3 protein. Only some rows state a clone size, as once, few, many or a class for expanded clones.

J: TRBJ1-2
V: TRBV29-1
size: many
CDR3: CSVEGDTNYGYTF

J: TRBJ2-7
V: TRBV7-2
size: -
CDR3: CAGSLSGYEQYF

J: TRBJ1-1
V: TRBV10-3
size: -
CDR3: CAITPQGANTEAFF

J: TRBJ2-3
V: TRBV7-9
size: many
CDR3: CASSSGQGSTDTQYF

J: TRBJ1-2
V: TRBV28
size: -
CDR3: CASSYWSRDRGRGYTF

J: TRBJ2-3
V: TRBV12-3/TRBV12-4
size: -
CDR3: CASSFYGGAIRTDTQYF

J: TRBJ2-5
V: TRBV24-1
size: few
CDR3: CATRFPGHQETQYF

J: TRBJ1-1
V: TRBV4-3
size: -
CDR3: CASSHITGDTEAFF

J: TRBJ2-4
V: TRBV5-6
size: few
CDR3: CASSSTDGRPIQYF

J: TRBJ1-1
V: TRBV20-1
size: -
CDR3: CSANPVNTEAFF

J: TRBJ2-3
V: TRBV10-3
size: -
CDR3: CAITKDRGQGTDTQYF

J: TRBJ1-5
V: TRBV24-1
size: few
CDR3: CATSEAGDQPQHF

J: TRBJ1-4
V: TRBV24-1
size: few
CDR3: CATSGFLYEKLFF

J: TRBJ2-1
V: TRBV12-5
size: -
CDR3: CASGDGTDSYNEQFF

J: TRBJ2-7
V: TRBV29-1
size: few
CDR3: CSVEEGTSGSYEQYF

J: TRBJ1-5
V: TRBV7-2
size: -
CDR3: CASSPGRGGGQPQHF

J: TRBJ2-1
V: TRBV3-1
size: -
CDR3: CASSQREDRGNEQFF

J: TRBJ2-7
V: TRBV7-8
size: few
CDR3: CASSSTTSGAYEQYF

J: TRBJ2-2
V: TRBV11-1
size: -
CDR3: CASSYRATGELFF

J: TRBJ2-7
V: TRBV5-1
size: -
CDR3: CASSLAGTGEQYF

J: TRBJ1-3
V: TRBV6-1
size: few
CDR3: CASSEWDSGNTIYF

J: TRBJ1-1
V: TRBV13
size: many
CDR3: CASSWGRGLGTEAFF

J: TRBJ2-7
V: TRBV4-1
size: few
CDR3: CASSQRLAGGYEQYF

J: TRBJ2-1
V: TRBV29-1
size: few
CDR3: CSVEVIGDEQFF

J: TRBJ2-3
V: TRBV4-1
size: -
CDR3: CASSQDPGVGTDTQYF

J: TRBJ2-1
V: TRBV19
size: -
CDR3: CASSIGRQGPYNEQFF

J: TRBJ2-7
V: TRBV7-2
size: few
CDR3: CASSRHWFGREQYF

J: TRBJ2-1
V: TRBV6-5
size: many
CDR3: CASSLGQLDNEQFF

J: TRBJ2-3
V: TRBV10-3
size: -
CDR3: CAISESALAGDDTQYF

J: TRBJ1-1
V: TRBV12-3/TRBV12-4
size: few
CDR3: CASRNWERDTEAFF

J: TRBJ1-1
V: TRBV5-1
size: many
CDR3: CASRREGTMNTEAFF

J: TRBJ2-2
V: TRBV4-2
size: few
CDR3: CASSQGQAAATGELFF

J: TRBJ2-5
V: TRBV3-1
size: -
CDR3: CASSQSGNQETQYF

J: TRBJ2-3
V: TRBV19
size: few
CDR3: CATGTGPTDTQYF

J: TRBJ2-3
V: TRBV21-1
size: -
CDR3: CASTCRSTDTQYF

J: TRBJ2-7
V: TRBV5-4
size: few
CDR3: CASSLNQGTEQYF

J: TRBJ2-1
V: TRBV7-6
size: -
CDR3: CASSQRQGYSNEQFF

J: TRBJ2-3
V: TRBV7-2
size: -
CDR3: CASSYFPGTALTDTQYF

J: TRBJ2-7
V: TRBV10-3
size: few
CDR3: CAISSGGYSYEQYF

J: TRBJ1-2
V: TRBV12-3/TRBV12-4
size: few
CDR3: CASIPAGGHGYTF

J: TRBJ2-7
V: TRBV7-6
size: few
CDR3: CASSPLRDTPIRVYEQYF

J: TRBJ1-5
V: TRBV4-1
size: -
CDR3: CASSLRPMRNQPQHF

J: TRBJ1-1
V: TRBV19
size: once
CDR3: CASSTRGRTEAFF

J: TRBJ1-2
V: TRBV6-1
size: -
CDR3: CASSQSGAHGYTF

J: TRBJ2-1
V: TRBV5-1
size: -
CDR3: CASSPKGYNEQFF

J: TRBJ1-2
V: TRBV10-3
size: -
CDR3: CAITRNSANYGYTF

J: TRBJ2-5
V: TRBV12-5
size: -
CDR3: CASGFSQYF

J: TRBJ1-1
V: TRBV5-1
size: few
CDR3: CASSLGTGGLRTEAFF

J: TRBJ1-4
V: TRBV4-3
size: few
CDR3: CASSQSPVLGDEKLFF

J: TRBJ2-3
V: TRBV20-1
size: -
CDR3: CSARDVGTGADTQYF

J: TRBJ1-2
V: TRBV7-2
size: -
CDR3: CASSMVTTDYYGYTF

J: TRBJ2-5
V: TRBV20-1
size: few
CDR3: CSATDRLGQETQYF

J: TRBJ2-2
V: TRBV12-3/TRBV12-4
size: few
CDR3: CASSSGTKTGELFF

J: TRBJ2-1
V: TRBV7-3
size: -
CDR3: CASSPPPGTSGHNEQFF

J: TRBJ1-6
V: TRBV5-1
size: few
CDR3: CASSRDRRDSPLHF

J: TRBJ2-5
V: TRBV11-2
size: few
CDR3: CASSWGQAQETQYF

J: TRBJ2-3
V: TRBV7-7
size: -
CDR3: CASSRTQDRRTDTQYF